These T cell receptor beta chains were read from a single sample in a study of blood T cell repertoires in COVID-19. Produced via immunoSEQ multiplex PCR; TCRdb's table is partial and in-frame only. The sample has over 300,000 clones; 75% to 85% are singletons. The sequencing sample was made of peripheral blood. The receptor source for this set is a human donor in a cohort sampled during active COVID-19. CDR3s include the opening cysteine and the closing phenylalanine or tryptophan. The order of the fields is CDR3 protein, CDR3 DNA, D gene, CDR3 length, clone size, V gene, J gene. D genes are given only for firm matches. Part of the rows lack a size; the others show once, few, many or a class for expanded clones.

CAISEFRTNHYEQYF	TGTGCCATCAGTGAGTTCCGGACAAACCATTACGAGCAGTACTTC	NA	15	NA	TRBV10-3	TRBJ2-7
CASSPRPLGQGRATQYF	TGTGCCAGCTCACCACGGCCCCTAGGACAGGGACGGGCGACCCAGTACTTC	TRBD1	17	NA	TRBV18	TRBJ2-5
CASSEQGPSSYNEQFF	TGTGCCAGCAGTGAACAAGGCCCTAGCTCCTACAATGAGCAGTTCTTC	NA	16	NA	TRBV2	TRBJ2-1
CASSLTGASGNTIYF	TGTGCCAGTAGTTTGACGGGAGCCTCTGGAAACACCATATATTTT	NA	15	NA	TRBV19	TRBJ1-3
CASSVGGGASSGNTIYF	TGTGCCAGCAGCGTAGGTGGAGGGGCTAGCTCTGGAAACACCATATATTTT	NA	17	NA	TRBV9	TRBJ1-3
CASRGTGTGLYGYTF	TGTGCCAGCAGGGGTACCGGGACAGGCTTATATGGCTACACCTTC	TRBD1	15	NA	TRBV27	TRBJ1-2
CATSDFGGSRGYTF	TGTGCCACCAGTGATTTCGGGGGGAGTAGGGGCTACACCTTC	NA	14	NA	TRBV24-1	TRBJ1-2
CASSQRGIYNEQFF	TGTGCCAGCAGCCAACGGGGGATCTACAATGAGCAGTTCTTC	NA	14	NA	TRBV3-1/TRBV3-2	TRBJ2-1
CASSPGTGYYEQYF	TGCGCCAGCAGTCCCGGGACAGGGTACTACGAGCAGTACTTC	TRBD1	14	NA	TRBV10-2	TRBJ2-7
CASSPGAGRTDTQYF	TGTGCCAGCTCACCAGGCGCGGGGAGGACAGATACGCAGTATTTT	NA	15	NA	TRBV18	TRBJ2-3
CSASDIRGTEAFF	TGCAGTGCTAGTGATATTCGAGGGACTGAAGCTTTCTTT	NA	13	NA	TRBV20-1	TRBJ1-1
CASSPAVPTEAFF	TGTGCCAGCTCACCAGCGGTACCCACTGAAGCTTTCTTT	NA	13	NA	TRBV18	TRBJ1-1
CAITGGPNYGYTF	TGTGCCATCACAGGGGGCCCTAACTATGGCTACACCTTC	TRBD1	13	NA	TRBV10-3	TRBJ1-2
CASSVSGGTYEQYF	TGTGCCAGCAGCGTAAGCGGGGGTACCTACGAGCAGTACTTC	TRBD2	14	NA	TRBV7-2	TRBJ2-7
CASSQDSRLAKNIQYF	TGTGCCAGCAGCCAAGATTCGAGATTAGCCAAAAACATTCAGTACTTC	NA	16	NA	TRBV3-1/TRBV3-2	TRBJ2-4
CASSHGYEQYF	TGTGCCAGCAGCCACGGCTACGAGCAGTACTTC	NA	11	NA	TRBV7-2	TRBJ2-7
CASSGTGREQYF	TGTGCCAGCAGTGGGACAGGGAGGGAGCAGTACTTC	TRBD1	12	NA	TRBV25-1	TRBJ2-7
CSARPRAFF	TGCAGTGCTAGACCGAGAGCTTTCTTT	NA	9	NA	TRBV20-1	TRBJ1-1
CASSFNSQMANPYNEQFF	TGCGCCAGCAGCTTTAACAGTCAAATGGCCAATCCCTACAATGAGCAGTTCTTC	NA	18	NA	TRBV5-1	TRBJ2-1
CASRAILAGDPSTDTQYF	TGCGCCAGCAGAGCGATTTTAGCGGGAGACCCTAGCACAGATACGCAGTATTTT	TRBD2	18	NA	TRBV10-2	TRBJ2-3
CASRPTGWRTEAFF	TGTGCCAGCAGACCGACAGGGTGGCGGACTGAAGCTTTCTTT	TRBD1	14	NA	TRBV2	TRBJ1-1
CASRLTGNTEAFF	TGCGCCAGCAGGCTTACAGGGAACACTGAAGCTTTCTTT	NA	13	NA	TRBV5-1	TRBJ1-1
CAISDPGQNTEAFF	TGTGCCATCAGTGATCCGGGACAGAACACTGAAGCTTTCTTT	NA	14	NA	TRBV10-3	TRBJ1-1
CASSPATGQGGGQYF	TGTGCCAGCAGCCCAGCCACGGGACAGGGTGGCGGGCAGTACTTC	TRBD1	15	few	TRBV11-2	TRBJ2-7
CASRLVPQGLRQYF	TGTGCCAGCAGGCTCGTCCCTCAGGGGTTACGGCAGTACTTC	NA	14	NA	TRBV7-9	TRBJ2-7
CASSLMSGGSYEQYF	TGTGCCAGTAGTCTTATGAGCGGGGGTTCCTACGAGCAGTACTTC	TRBD2	15	NA	TRBV19	TRBJ2-7